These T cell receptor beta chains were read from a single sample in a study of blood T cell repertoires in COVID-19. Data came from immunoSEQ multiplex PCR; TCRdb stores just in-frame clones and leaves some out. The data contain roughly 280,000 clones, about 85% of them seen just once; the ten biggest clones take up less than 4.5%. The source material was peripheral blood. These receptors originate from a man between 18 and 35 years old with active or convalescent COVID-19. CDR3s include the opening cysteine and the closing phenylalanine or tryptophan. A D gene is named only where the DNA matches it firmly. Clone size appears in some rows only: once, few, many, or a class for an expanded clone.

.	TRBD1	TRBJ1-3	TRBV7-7	CASSPLGQGGISGNTIYF	TGTGCCAGCAGCCCCCTCGGACAGGGGGGAATCTCTGGAAACACCATATATTTT
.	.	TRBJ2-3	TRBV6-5	CASTGVSTDTQYF	TGTGCCAGCACAGGGGTTAGCACAGATACGCAGTATTTT
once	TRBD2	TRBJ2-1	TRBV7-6	CASSFTVPSGGAGNEQFF	TGTGCCAGCAGTTTTACCGTTCCTAGCGGGGGGGCCGGTAATGAGCAGTTCTTC
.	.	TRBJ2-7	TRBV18	CASSLLGVDAYEQYF	TGTGCCAGCTCGCTCCTAGGGGTGGACGCTTACGAGCAGTACTTC
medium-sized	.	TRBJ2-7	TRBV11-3	CASSLDGVGTRNYEQYF	TGTGCCAGCAGCTTAGATGGTGTAGGGACAAGGAACTACGAGCAGTACTTC
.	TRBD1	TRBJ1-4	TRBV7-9	CATQGQENEKLFF	TGTGCCACCCAGGGACAGGAGAATGAAAAACTGTTTTTT
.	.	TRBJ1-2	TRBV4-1	CASSQDQSVYGYTF	TGCGCCAGCAGCCAAGATCAAAGCGTTTATGGCTACACCTTC
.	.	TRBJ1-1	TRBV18	CASSPPDPGRKNTEAFF	TGTGCCAGCTCACCACCAGATCCGGGAAGAAAGAACACTGAAGCTTTCTTT
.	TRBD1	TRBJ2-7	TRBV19	CASSLGQGDTYEQYF	TGTGCCAGTAGTCTCGGACAGGGAGACACCTACGAGCAGTACTTC
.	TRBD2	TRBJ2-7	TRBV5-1	CASSLGNSREGEQYF	TGCGCCAGCAGCTTGGGAAATTCGCGGGAGGGCGAGCAGTACTTC
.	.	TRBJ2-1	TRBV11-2	CASSREPRGEQFF	TGTGCCAGCAGCCGAGAGCCAAGGGGTGAGCAGTTCTTC
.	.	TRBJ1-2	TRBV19	CASSILQNYGYTF	TGTGCCAGTAGTATTTTACAGAACTATGGCTACACCTTC
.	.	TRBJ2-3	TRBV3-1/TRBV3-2	CASSPKASRTIPLHTQYF	TGTGCCAGCAGCCCCAAGGCCTCTAGGACTATTCCCCTACATACGCAGTATTTT
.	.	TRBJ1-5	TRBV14	CASSQAQYQPQHF	TGTGCCAGCAGCCAGGCCCAGTATCAGCCCCAGCATTTT